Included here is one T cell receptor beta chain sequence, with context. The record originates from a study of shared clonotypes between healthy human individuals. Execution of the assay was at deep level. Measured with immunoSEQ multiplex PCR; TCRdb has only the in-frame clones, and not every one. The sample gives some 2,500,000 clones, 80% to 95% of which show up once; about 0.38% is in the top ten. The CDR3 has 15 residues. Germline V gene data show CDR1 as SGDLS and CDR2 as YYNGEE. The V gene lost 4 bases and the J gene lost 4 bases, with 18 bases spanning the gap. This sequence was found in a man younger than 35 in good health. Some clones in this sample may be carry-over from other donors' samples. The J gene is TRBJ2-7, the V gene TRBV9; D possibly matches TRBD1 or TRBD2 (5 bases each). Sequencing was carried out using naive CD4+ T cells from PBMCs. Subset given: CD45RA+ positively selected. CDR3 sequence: CASSPLGDPQYEQYF. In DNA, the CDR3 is TGTGCCAGCAGCCCCCTGGGGGACCCCCAATACGAGCAGTACTTC.